This T cell receptor (beta chain) emerged from a study of CD8 T cells in ankylosing spondylitis. By sample share, this clonotype is medium-sized (0.01 to 0.1%). The TCR beta libraries were generated through quantitative 5'-RACE incorporating molecular barcodes. TCRdb redid the calling of the 5' RACE reads with MiXCR, one entry per CDR3 protein. The sample contains roughly 260,000 distinct CDR3 sequences, 15% to 20% of which appear only once. Trimming cost V 3 bases and J 5 bases, with 10 bases left between them. CDR1 and CDR2 (germline): WSHSY, SAAADI. The CDR3 consists of 14 residues. The sample taken for sequencing was blood, either unsorted or a sorted T cell fraction (not recorded which). The receptor was isolated from a male donor with ankylosing spondylitis or in good health (not recorded which). The chain has TRBV10-2 and TRBJ2-2; D call uncertain. CDR3 in amino acids: CASSEELRTGELFF. CDR3 DNA sequence: TGCGCCAGCAGTGAAGAACTACGGACCGGGGAGCTGTTTTTT.